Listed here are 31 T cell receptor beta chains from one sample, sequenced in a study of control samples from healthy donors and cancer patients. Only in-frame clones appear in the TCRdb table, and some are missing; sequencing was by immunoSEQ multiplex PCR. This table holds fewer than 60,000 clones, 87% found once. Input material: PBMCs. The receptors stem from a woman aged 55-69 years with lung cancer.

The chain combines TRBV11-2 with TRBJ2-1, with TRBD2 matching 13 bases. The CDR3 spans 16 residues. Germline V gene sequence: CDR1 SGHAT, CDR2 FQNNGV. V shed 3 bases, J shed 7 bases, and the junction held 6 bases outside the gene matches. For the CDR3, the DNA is TGTGCCAGCAGCTTTACTAGCGGGGGGGCCGTAAATGAGCAGTTCTTC. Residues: CASSFTSGGAVNEQFF.

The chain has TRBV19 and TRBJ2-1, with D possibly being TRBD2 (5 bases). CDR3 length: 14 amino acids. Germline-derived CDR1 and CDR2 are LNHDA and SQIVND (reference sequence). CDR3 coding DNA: TGTACCACCCGCCAAGTCGGGGAAAACAATGAGCAGTTCTTC. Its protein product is CTTRQVGENNEQFF.

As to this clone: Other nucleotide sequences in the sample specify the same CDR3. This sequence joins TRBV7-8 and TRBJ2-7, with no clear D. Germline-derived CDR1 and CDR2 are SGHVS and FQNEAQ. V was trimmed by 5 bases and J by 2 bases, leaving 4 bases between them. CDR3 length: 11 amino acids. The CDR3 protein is CASSLTYEQYF. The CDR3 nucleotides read TGTGCCAGCAGCCTAACCTACGAGCAGTACTTC. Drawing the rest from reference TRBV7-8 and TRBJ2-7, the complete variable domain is GAGVSQSPRYKVAKRGQDVALRCDPISGHVSLFWYQQALGQGPEFLTYFQNEAQLDKSGLPSDRFFAERPEGSVSTLKIQRTQQEDSAVYLCASSLTYEQYFGPGTRLTVT.

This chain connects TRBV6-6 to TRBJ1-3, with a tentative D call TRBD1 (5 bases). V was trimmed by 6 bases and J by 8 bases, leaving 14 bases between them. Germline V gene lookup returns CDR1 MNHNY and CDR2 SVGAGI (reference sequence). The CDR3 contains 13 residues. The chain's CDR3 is CASRGSSGDTIYF. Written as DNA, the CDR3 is TGTGCCAGCAGGGGGTCCTCGGGGGACACCATATATTTT.

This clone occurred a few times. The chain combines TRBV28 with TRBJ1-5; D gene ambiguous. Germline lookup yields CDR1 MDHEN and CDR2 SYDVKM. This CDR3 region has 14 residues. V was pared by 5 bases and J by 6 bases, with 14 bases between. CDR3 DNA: TGTGCCAGCAGTCAGACGGTGAGGAGTCAGCCCCAGCATTTT. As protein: CASSQTVRSQPQHF.

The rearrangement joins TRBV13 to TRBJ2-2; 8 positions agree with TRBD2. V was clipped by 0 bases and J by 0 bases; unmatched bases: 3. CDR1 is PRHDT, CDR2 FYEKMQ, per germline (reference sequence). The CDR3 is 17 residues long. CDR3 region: CASSLGPLAANTGELFF. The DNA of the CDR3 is TGTGCCAGCAGCTTAGGCCCACTAGCGGCGAACACCGGGGAGCTGTTTTTT. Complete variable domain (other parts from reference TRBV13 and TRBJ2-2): AAGVIQSPRHLIKEKRETATLKCYPIPRHDTVYWYQQGPGQDPQFLISFYEKMQSDKGSIPDRFSAQQFSDYHSELNMSSLELGDSALYFCASSLGPLAANTGELFFGEGSRLTVL.

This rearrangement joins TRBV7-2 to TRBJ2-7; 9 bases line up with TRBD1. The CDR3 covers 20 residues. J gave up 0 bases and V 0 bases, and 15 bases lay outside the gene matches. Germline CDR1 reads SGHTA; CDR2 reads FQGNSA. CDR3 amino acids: CASSLASGQGRRTSSYEQYF. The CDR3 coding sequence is TGTGCCAGCAGCTTAGCCTCGGGACAGGGAAGGAGGACGAGCTCCTACGAGCAGTACTTC.

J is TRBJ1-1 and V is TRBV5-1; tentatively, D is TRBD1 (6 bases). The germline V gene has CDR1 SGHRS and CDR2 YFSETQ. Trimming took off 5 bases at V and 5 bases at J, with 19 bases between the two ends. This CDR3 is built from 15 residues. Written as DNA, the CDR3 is TGCGCCAGCAGACTGGACAGTTTCCCTGGGACTGAAGCTTTCTTT. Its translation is CASRLDSFPGTEAFF.

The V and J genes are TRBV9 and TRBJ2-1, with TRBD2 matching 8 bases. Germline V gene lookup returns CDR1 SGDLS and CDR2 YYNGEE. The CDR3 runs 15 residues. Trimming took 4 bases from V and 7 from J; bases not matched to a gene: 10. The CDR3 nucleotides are TGTGCCAGCAGCCCGACCGGGACTAGTCGGAATGAGCAGTTCTTC. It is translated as CASSPTGTSRNEQFF.

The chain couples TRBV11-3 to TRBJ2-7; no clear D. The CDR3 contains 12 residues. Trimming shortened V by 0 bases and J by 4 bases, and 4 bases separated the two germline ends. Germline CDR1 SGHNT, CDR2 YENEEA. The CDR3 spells CASSLDGYEQYF. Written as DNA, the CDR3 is TGTGCCAGCAGCTTAGATGGGTACGAGCAGTACTTC.

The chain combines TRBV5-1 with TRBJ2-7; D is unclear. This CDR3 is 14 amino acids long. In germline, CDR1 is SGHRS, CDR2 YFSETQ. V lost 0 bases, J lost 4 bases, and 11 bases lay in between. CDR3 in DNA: TGCGCCAGCAGCTTGGACAGTGGCGTTTACGAGCAGTACTTC. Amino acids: CASSLDSGVYEQYF.

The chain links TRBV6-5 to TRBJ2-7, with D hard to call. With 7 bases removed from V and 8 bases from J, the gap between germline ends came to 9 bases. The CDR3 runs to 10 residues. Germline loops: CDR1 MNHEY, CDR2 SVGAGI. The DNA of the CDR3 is TGTGCCAGCATGTTTGGACAGCAGTACTTC. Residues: CASMFGQQYF.

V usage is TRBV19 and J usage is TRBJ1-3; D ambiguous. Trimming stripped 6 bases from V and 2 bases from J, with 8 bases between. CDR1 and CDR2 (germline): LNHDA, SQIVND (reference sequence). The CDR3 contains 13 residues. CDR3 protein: CASSDNPGNTIYF. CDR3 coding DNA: TGTGCCAGTAGCGACAACCCTGGAAACACCATATATTTT.

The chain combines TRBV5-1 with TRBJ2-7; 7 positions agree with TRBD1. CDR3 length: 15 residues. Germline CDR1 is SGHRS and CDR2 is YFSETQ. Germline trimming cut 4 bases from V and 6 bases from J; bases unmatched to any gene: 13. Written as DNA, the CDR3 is TGCGCCAGCAGCGCTCCGGGACAGCTGGCCTCCGAGCAGTACTTC. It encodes CASSAPGQLASEQYF.

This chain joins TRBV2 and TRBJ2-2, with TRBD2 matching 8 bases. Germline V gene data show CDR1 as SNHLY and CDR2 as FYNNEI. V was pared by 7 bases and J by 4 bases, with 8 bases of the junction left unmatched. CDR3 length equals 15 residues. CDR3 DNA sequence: TGTGCCAGCAATCCACTAGCGGAAAGCACCGGGGAGCTGTTTTTT. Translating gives CASNPLAESTGELFF. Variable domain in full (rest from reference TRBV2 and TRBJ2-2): EPEVTQTPSHQVTQMGQEVILRCVPISNHLYFYWYRQILGQKVEFLVSFYNNEISEKSEIFDDQFSVERPDGSNFTLKIRSTKLEDSAMYFCASNPLAESTGELFFGEGSRLTVL.

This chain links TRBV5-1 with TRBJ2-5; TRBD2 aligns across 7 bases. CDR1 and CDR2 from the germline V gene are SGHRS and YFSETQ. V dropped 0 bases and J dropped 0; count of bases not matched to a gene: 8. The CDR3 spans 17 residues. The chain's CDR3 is CASSLGATLADQETQYF. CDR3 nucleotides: TGCGCCAGCAGCTTGGGGGCGACTCTAGCGGACCAAGAGACCCAGTACTTC.

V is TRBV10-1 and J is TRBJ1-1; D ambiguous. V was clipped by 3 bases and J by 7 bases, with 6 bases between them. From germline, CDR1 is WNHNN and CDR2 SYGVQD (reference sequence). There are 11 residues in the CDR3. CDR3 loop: CASSEGFEAFF. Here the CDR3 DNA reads TGCGCCAGCAGTGAAGGGTTTGAAGCTTTCTTT.

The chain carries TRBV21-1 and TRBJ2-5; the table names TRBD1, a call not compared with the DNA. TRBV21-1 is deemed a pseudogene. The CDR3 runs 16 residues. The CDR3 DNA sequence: TGTGCCAGCAGCAAAGGGCTTCCAGGGGGCGGCGAGACCCAGTACTTC. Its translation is CASSKGLPGGGETQYF.

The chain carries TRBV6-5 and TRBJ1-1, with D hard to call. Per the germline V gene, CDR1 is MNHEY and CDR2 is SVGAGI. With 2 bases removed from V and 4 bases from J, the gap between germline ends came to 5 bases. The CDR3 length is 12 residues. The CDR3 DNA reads TGTGCCAGCAGTTACCCGCTCACTGAAGCTTTCTTT. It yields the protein CASSYPLTEAFF.

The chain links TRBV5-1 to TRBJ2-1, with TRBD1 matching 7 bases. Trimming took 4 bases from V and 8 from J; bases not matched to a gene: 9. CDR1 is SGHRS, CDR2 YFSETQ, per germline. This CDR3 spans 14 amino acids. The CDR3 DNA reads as TGCGCCAGCAGCCCGGGACAGAGCGTTTATGAGCAGTTCTTC. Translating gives CASSPGQSVYEQFF.

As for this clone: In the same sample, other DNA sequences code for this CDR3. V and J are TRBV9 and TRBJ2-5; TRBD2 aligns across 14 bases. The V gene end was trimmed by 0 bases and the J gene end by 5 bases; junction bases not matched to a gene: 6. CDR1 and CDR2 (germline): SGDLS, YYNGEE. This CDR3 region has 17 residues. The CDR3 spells CASSVAGLAGGVETQYF. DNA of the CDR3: TGTGCCAGCAGCGTAGCCGGACTAGCGGGAGGTGTCGAGACCCAGTACTTC. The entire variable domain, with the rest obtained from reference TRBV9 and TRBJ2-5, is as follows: DSGVTQTPKHLITATGQRVTLRCSPRSGDLSVYWYQQSLDQGLQFLIQYYNGEERAKGNILERFSAQQFPDLHSELNLSSLELGDSALYFCASSVAGLAGGVETQYFGPGTRLLVL.

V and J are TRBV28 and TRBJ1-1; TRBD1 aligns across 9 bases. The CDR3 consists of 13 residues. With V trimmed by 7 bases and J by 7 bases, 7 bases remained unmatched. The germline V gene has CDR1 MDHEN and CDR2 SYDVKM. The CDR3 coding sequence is TGTGCCAGCACCCCTACGGACAGGGGTGAAGCTTTCTTT. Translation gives CASTPTDRGEAFF.

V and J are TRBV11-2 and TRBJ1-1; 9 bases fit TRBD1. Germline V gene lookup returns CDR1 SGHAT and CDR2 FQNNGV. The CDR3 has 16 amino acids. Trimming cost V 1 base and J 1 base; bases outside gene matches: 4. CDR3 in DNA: TGTGCCAGCAGCTTAGTGAGGGGACAGGGGAACACTGAAGCTTTCTTT. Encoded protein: CASSLVRGQGNTEAFF. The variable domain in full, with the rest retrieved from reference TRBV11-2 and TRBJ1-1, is EAGVAQSPRYKIIEKRQSVAFWCNPISGHATLYWYQQILGQGPKLLIQFQNNGVVDDSQLPKDRFSAERLKGVDSTLKIQPAKLEDSAVYLCASSLVRGQGNTEAFFGQGTRLTVV.

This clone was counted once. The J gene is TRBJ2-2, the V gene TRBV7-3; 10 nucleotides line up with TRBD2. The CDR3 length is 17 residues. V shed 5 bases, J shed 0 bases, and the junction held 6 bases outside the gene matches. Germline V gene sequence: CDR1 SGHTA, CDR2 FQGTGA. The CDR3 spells CASSRSSGRTNTGELFF. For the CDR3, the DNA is TGTGCCAGCAGCCGTAGTAGCGGGAGGACGAACACCGGGGAGCTGTTTTTT.

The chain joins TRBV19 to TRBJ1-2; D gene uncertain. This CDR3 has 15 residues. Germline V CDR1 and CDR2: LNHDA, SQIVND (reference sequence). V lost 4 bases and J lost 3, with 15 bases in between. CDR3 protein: CASSKAPETHYGYTF. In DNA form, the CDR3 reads TGTGCCAGTAGTAAGGCACCCGAGACTCACTATGGCTACACCTTC. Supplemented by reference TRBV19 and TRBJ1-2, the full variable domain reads DGGITQSPKYLFRKEGQNVTLSCEQNLNHDAMYWYRQDPGQGLRLIYYSQIVNDFQKGDIAEGYSVSREKKESFPLTVTSAQKNPTAFYLCASSKAPETHYGYTFGSGTRLTVV.

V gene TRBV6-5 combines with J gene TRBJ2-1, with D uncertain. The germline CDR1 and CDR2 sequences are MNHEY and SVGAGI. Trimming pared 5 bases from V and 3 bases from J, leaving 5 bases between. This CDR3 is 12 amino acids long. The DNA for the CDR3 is TGTGCCAGCAGTCCCCTCTACAATGAGCAGTTCTTC. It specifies CASSPLYNEQFF.

For the CDR3, the DNA is TGTGCCAGCAGCTTAGATCAGGGTCCCAATTCACCCCTCCACTTT. Encoded protein: CASSLDQGPNSPLHF. The gene calls are TRBV7-9 and TRBJ1-6, with TRBD1 as a possible D gene (5 bases). The CDR3 runs 15 residues. Germline assignment: CDR1 SEHNR and CDR2 FQNEAQ (reference sequence). The ends were cut back, 1 base at V and 7 bases at J, with 11 bases in the middle.

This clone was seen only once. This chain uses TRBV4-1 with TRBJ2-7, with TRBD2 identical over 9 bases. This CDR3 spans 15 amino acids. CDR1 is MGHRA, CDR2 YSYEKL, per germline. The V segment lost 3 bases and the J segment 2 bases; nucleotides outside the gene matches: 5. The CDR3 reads CASSQGLATPYEQYF. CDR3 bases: TGCGCCAGCAGCCAGGGACTAGCAACTCCCTACGAGCAGTACTTC.

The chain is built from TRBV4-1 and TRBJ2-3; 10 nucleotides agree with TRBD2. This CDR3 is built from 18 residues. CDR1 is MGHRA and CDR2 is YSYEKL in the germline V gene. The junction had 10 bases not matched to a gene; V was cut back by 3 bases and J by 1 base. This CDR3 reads CASSQRASGGSGTDTQYF. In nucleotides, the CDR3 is TGCGCCAGCAGCCAGAGGGCTAGCGGGGGTTCCGGCACAGATACGCAGTATTTT.

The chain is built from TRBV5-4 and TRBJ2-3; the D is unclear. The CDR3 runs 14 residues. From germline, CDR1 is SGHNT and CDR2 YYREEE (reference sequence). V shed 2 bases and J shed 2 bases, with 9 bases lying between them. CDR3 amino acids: CASSLIQATDTQYF. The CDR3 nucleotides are TGTGCCAGCAGCTTAATCCAGGCCACAGATACGCAGTATTTT.

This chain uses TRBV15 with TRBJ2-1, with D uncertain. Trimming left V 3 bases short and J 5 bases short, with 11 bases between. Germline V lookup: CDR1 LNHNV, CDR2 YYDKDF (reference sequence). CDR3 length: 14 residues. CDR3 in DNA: TGTGCCACCAGCAGCCTGAGCAGTCACAATGAGCAGTTCTTC. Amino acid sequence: CATSSLSSHNEQFF.